The present TCR beta chain was sequenced within a study of T cell repertoires in cytomegalovirus infection. Across the whole study: Public TCR beta signatures indicated both CMV infection and matching HLA type.

Findings of the study overall: The cumulative frequency of public TCR beta families identified carriers of CMV plus the relevant HLA.

V gave up 6 bases and J gave up 7 bases; unmatched junction bases: 3. From germline, CDR1 is SGHTA and CDR2 FQGNSA. The CDR3 loop spans 13 amino acids. The table lists this clonotype with many counts. What it recognizes is unknown. TCRdb reprocessed the reads via MiXCR and lists one record per CDR3 protein. This table has under 250,000 distinct CDR3 sequences, around 6.4% appearing once. The sequenced material came from PBMCs. The rearrangement uses TRBV7-2 and TRBJ1-4; 9 bases agree with TRBD1. The receptor was isolated from a human donor in good health (CMV status not recorded). Some clones in this sample may be carry-over from other donors' samples. CDR3 coding DNA: TGTGCCAGCAGTAGGGACAGGGCTGAAAAACTGTTTTTT. Its translation is CASSRDRAEKLFF.